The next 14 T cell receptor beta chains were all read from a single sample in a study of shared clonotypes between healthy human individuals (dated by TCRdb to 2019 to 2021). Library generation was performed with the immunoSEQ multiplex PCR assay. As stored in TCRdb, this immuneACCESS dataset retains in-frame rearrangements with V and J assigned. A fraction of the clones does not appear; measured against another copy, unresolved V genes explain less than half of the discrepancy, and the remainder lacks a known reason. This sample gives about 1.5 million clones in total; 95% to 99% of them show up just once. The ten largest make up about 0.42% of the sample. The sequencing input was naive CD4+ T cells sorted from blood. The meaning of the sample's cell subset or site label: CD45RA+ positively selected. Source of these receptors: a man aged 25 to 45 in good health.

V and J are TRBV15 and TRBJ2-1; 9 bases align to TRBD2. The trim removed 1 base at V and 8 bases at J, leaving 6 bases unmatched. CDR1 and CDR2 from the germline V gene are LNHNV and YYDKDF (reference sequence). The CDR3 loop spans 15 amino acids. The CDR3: CATSRGASGTDEQFF. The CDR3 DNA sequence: TGTGCCACCAGCAGAGGGGCTAGCGGGACAGATGAGCAGTTCTTC. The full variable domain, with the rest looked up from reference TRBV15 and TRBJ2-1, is DAMVIQNPRYQVTQFGKPVTLSCSQTLNHNVMYWYQQKSSQAPKLLFHYYDKDFNNEADTPDNFQSRRPNTSFCFLDIRSPGLGDTAMYLCATSRGASGTDEQFFGPGTRLTVL.

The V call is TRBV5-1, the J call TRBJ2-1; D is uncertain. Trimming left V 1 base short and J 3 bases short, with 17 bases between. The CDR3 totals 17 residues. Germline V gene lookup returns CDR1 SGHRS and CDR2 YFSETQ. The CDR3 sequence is CASSLLPTAKNYNEQFF. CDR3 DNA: TGCGCCAGCAGCTTGTTGCCTACGGCTAAGAACTACAATGAGCAGTTCTTC.

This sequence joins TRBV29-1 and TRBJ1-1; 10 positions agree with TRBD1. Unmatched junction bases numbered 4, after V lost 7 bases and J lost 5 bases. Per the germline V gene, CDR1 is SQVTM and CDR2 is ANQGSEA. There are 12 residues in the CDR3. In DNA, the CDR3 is TGCAGCGCGAGGACAGGGGGAACTGAAGCTTTCTTT. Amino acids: CSARTGGTEAFF.

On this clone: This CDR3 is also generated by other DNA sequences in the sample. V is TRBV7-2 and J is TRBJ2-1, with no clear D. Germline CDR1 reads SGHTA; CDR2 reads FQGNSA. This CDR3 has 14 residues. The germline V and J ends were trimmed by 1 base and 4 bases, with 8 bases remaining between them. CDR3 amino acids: CASSLVGSYNEQFF. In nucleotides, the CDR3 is TGTGCCAGCAGCTTAGTAGGCAGTTACAATGAGCAGTTCTTC.

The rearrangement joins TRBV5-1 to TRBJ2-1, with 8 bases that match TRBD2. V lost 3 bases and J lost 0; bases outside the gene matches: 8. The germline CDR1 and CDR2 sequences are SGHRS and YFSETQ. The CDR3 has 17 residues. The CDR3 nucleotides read TGCGCCAGCAGCTCAAGGACTAGCAGTTACTCCTACAATGAGCAGTTCTTC. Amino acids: CASSSRTSSYSYNEQFF.

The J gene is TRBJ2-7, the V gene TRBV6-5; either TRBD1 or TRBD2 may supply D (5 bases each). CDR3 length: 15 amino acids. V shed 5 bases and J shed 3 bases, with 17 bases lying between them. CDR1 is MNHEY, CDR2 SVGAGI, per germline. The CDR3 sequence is CASSKRGLGYYEQYF. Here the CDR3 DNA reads TGTGCCAGCAGTAAGAGGGGTCTGGGCTACTACGAGCAGTACTTC.

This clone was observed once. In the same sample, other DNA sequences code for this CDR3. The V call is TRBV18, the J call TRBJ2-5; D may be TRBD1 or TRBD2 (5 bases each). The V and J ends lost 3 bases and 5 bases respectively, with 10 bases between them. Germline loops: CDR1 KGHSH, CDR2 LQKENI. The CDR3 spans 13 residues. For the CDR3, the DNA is TGTGCCAGCTCACCCAGAGGGACGGAGACCCAGTACTTC. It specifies CASSPRGTETQYF.

The CDR3 coding sequence is TGCGCCAGCAGCTTGCTACTGAGGAACACCGGGGAGCTGTTTTTT. Translated, it gives CASSLLLRNTGELFF. The gene calls are TRBV5-1 and TRBJ2-2, with unresolved D. The V and J ends lost 1 base and 1 base respectively, with 8 bases between them. CDR3 length equals 15 residues. Germline V gives CDR1 SGHRS, CDR2 YFSETQ.

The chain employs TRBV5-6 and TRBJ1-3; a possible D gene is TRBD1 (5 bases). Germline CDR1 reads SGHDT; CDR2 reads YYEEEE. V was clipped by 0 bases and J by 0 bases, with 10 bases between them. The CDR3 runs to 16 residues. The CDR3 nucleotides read TGTGCCAGCAGCTTGGCCGGCGGGGGCTCTGGAAACACCATATATTTT. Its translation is CASSLAGGGSGNTIYF.

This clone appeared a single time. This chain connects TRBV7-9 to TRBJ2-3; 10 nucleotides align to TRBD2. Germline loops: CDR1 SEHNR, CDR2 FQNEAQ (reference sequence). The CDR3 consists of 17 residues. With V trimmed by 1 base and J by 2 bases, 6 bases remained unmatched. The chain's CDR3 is CASSLEISGRFTDTQYF. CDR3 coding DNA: TGTGCCAGCAGCTTAGAAATTAGCGGGAGGTTCACAGATACGCAGTATTTT.

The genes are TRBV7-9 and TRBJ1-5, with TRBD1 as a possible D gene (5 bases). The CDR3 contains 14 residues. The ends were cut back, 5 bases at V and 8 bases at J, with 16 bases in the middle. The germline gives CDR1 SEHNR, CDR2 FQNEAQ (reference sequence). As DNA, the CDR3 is TGTGCCAGCAGCCGGACCAGGGAAGCGGAGCCCCAGCATTTT. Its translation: CASSRTREAEPQHF.

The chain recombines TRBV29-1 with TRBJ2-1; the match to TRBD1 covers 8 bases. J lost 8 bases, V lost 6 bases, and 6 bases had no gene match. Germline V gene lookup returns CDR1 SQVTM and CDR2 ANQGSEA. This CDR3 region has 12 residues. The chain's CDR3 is CSVHGQGDEQFF. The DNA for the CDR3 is TGCAGCGTGCACGGACAGGGTGATGAGCAGTTCTTC.

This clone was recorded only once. The CDR3 region has the DNA TGCGCCAGCAGCTTGGGTTATGGGCATTTTGAAGCTTTCTTT. The encoded protein is CASSLGYGHFEAFF. The rearrangement uses TRBV5-1 and TRBJ1-1, with D hard to call. The CDR3 has 14 amino acids. V gave up 0 bases and J gave up 7 bases, with 13 bases separating them. CDR1 is SGHRS, CDR2 YFSETQ, per germline.

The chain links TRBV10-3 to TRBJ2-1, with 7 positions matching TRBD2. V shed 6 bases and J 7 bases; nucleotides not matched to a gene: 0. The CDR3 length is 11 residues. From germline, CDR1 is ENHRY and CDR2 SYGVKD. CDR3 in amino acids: CAIRRENEQFF. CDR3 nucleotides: TGTGCCATCAGGCGGGAGAATGAGCAGTTCTTC.